Below, one T cell receptor beta chain is given with its context. This sample is drawn from a study of blood T cell repertoires in COVID-19. The CDR3 sequence is 17 residues long. Germline V gene lookup returns CDR1 LNHDA and CDR2 SQIVND (reference sequence). Trimming at V came to 5 bases and at J to 1 base, leaving 4 bases not matched to a gene. Clones were sequenced by immunoSEQ multiplex PCR, and TCRdb holds only the in-frame ones, with some missing. The table has about 200,000 clones, about 89% seen once. Sequenced sample: PBMCs or T cells enriched from blood (not recorded which). This receptor was obtained from a woman aged 18-29 years who had recovered from COVID-19. This chain joins TRBV19 and TRBJ2-3; 15 positions match TRBD2. CDR3 coding DNA: TGTGCCAGTAGTGGACTAGCGGGGGGGCGTGGCACAGATACGCAGTATTTT. This gives the protein CASSGLAGGRGTDTQYF.